Listed below are T cell receptor beta chains from one sample, sequenced in a study of Graves' ophthalmopathy and Graves' hyperthyroidism. In TCRdb, the multiplex PCR reads were re-called with MiXCR into one record per CDR3 protein. The sample contains around 1.1 million distinct CDR3 sequences, about 35% of which appear only once. Sequencing was carried out using peripheral blood or thyroid tissue (not recorded which). The source is an adult man with Graves' hyperthyroidism. Both conserved end residues are part of each CDR3. Each record gives: D gene, CDR3 length, J gene, clone size, V gene, CDR3 DNA, CDR3 protein. A D gene is named only where the DNA matches it firmly. The size of a clone is reported for some rows only, either as once, few or many, or as a class for expanded clones.

.,16,TRBJ1-1,.,TRBV14,TGTGCCAGCAGCCAAGGACTAGCGGGCGCAAATTCTGAAGCTTTCTTT,CASSQGLAGANSEAFF
.,15,TRBJ2-7,many,TRBV7-9,TGTGCCAGCAGCTTTTCAGGTCGGAACACCTACGAGCAGTACTTC,CASSFSGRNTYEQYF
.,11,TRBJ2-6,many,TRBV29-1,TGCAGCGTTGGGGTGCTTAGGGTCCTGACTTTC,CSVGVLRVLTF
TRBD2,18,TRBJ2-2,.,TRBV19,TGTGCCAGTAGTATCCCCACGACTAGCGGGGTTATGACCGGGGAGCTGTTTTTT,CASSIPTTSGVMTGELFF
TRBD1,13,TRBJ1-3,.,TRBV7-8,TGTGCCAGCAGGTCTGGGACAGGGAACACCATATATTTT,CASRSGTGNTIYF
TRBD1,13,TRBJ1-2,many,TRBV7-9,TGTGCCAGCAGTGCACAGGGGGCGCTTGGCTACACCTTC,CASSAQGALGYTF
TRBD2,15,TRBJ2-2,many,TRBV2,TGTGCCAGCAGTGGTAGCGGGGCGAACACCGGGGAGCTGTTTTTT,CASSGSGANTGELFF
.,13,TRBJ1-5,few,TRBV6-4,TGTGCCAGCAGTCGGCCGGGGTTTTTGCCCCAGCATTTT,CASSRPGFLPQHF
TRBD1,14,TRBJ1-6,many,TRBV7-6,TGTGCCAGCAGCCACGGACAGGACAATTCACCCCTCCACTTT,CASSHGQDNSPLHF
.,17,TRBJ2-6,once,TRBV7-9,TGTGCCAGCAGCCAAGGCCAGACTTTCTCTGGGGCCAACGTCCTGACTTTC,CASSQGQTFSGANVLTF
.,15,TRBJ2-7,few,TRBV12-3/TRBV12-4,TGTGCCAGCAGCTTAGACCGTACCTCTCACTACGAGCAGTACTTC,CASSLDRTSHYEQYF
TRBD2,15,TRBJ2-1,.,TRBV24-1,TGTGCCACCAGTGATTTAAGCGGGAAGTACAATGAGCAGTTCTTC,CATSDLSGKYNEQFF
.,14,TRBJ2-7,many,TRBV7-2,TGTGCCAGCAGCTTAGCCGGAGGAAAGTACGAGCAGTACTTC,CASSLAGGKYEQYF
.,15,TRBJ1-2,.,TRBV6-5,TGTGCCAGCAGTTACGCAACTCAGCGGGGCTATGGCTACACCTTC,CASSYATQRGYGYTF
.,14,TRBJ2-5,.,TRBV5-5,TGCGCCAGCAGCCCCGGGATTCCGGGCAAGACCCAGTACTTC,CASSPGIPGKTQYF
.,14,TRBJ1-1,.,TRBV27,TGTGCCAGCTCTCATAGTGGGTTCACCCAAGAAGCTTTCTTT,CASSHSGFTQEAFF
.,13,TRBJ2-2,many,TRBV2,TGTGGGACAGAAAAAGTTAACACCGGGGAGCTGTTTTTT,CGTEKVNTGELFF
TRBD2,14,TRBJ2-5,once,TRBV10-3,TGTGCCACCAGGAGCGGGAGGGCCGAAGAGACCCAGTACTTC,CATRSGRAEETQYF